This TCR beta chain was recovered during a study of shared clonotypes between healthy human individuals (dated by TCRdb to the early 2020s). Background for the entire study: The cohort included three men and a couple of women between 18 and 49 years of age. Different laboratories and diverse techniques were used to prepare libraries and sequence TCR repertoires, to increase sequencing depth and limit assay-specific biases. Blood TCR repertoires of a handful of healthy adults were deeply sequenced to estimate repertoire size and the extent of clonotype sharing between individuals. For each donor, CD4 naive and CD4 memory were each given three plates, CD8 naive was given two plates, and CD8 memory was given one plate. Each donor's leukapheresis produced roughly between about 0.9 and 9.5 billion PBMCs.

What the study reported, not specific to this receptor: The genetic and exposure-history diversity represented was limited by the small number of donors. Naive subsets generally had larger estimated clonotype richness than memory subsets. Sharing across several donors was observed for roughly 5% of naive CD4, 3% to 4% of naive CD8, 2.3% of memory CD4, and approximately 0.41% of memory CD8 clonotypes. Higher generation probabilities were observed for clonotypes shared by all four sorted-subset donors than for non-shared clonotypes. Sampling was limited to blood, and TCR repertoires in tissue likely differ from TCR repertoires in blood. Pairwise subsampling led to the expectation that sequencing depth would affect the degree of clonotype sharing among donors. Incomplete sequencing was indicated by rarefaction of sorted-subset datasets, despite the large sequencing depth.

V is cut back by 4 bases and J by 2 bases, with 2 bases in the junction unmatched. CDR1 and CDR2, looked up from the germline V gene, are SGHRS and YFSETQ. The CDR3 has 14 amino acids, counting the end cysteine and phenylalanine. Here the CDR3 DNA is all that survives: 42 bases in frame from base 1. Using the deep immunoSEQ assay, multiplex PCR amplified TCR CDR3 regions from genomic DNA. For each cell subset, the extracted genomic DNA was distributed evenly across all wells of several immunoSEQ 96-well plates, and each plate served as one replicate. Each replicate PCR for sorted subsets received about 220 ng genomic DNA, equal to roughly 30,000 T cell genomes. The purified libraries were quantified using a Qubit 3.0 fluorometer, sized with a Bioanalyzer 2100, and then quantified again using the KAPA Library Quantification kit. Every immunoSEQ 96-well plate was sequenced on a dedicated single-read 150-cycle Illumina NextSeq 550 flow cell. Turning to the authors' computational methods: Because the immunoSEQ output included only junctional sequences and no quality scores, the filtering could not be the same as the filtering used for full-length reads. To assign V/J genes and CDR3, sequences were annotated using PyIR, a Python wrapper for IgBLAST v1.9, with IMGT germline references. Reads were removed for weak V/J assignments (E-value above 1e-6), missing CDR3, stop codons, out-of-frame junctions, or ambiguous translated residues. V3J clonotypes were defined as sequences sharing the same inferred V gene, J gene, and CDR3 amino acid sequence. Percentage overlap between repertoires was computed as shared unique clonotypes divided by the size of the smaller repertoire. Richness of each repertoire was evaluated using RTK rarefaction, the Chao1 estimator, and Recon v2.1 estimates of unobserved clonotypes. Generation probabilities for all TCRbeta clonotypes obtained by the gDNA method from a handful of donors were computed using OLGA. Sourced from immuneACCESS, this table was stored by TCRdb with only in-frame sequences that have V and J called. A share of the clones is absent; for the studies checked, an unresolved V gene accounts for under half, and the remainder has no known explanation. From that table come the V and J calls and clone size; the DNA was used to work out D and trimming. In all, the sample holds around 2.3 million clones, and about 94% of those were seen once. The ten top clones hold around 0.13% of the sample.

There are a few counts of this clone. The target of this receptor is not known. No quality values exist for individual bases; no much larger clone is one base distant. The sample contains more than one DNA sequence encoding this CDR3. The donors were healthy, HIV-negative adults who had no recently reported acute infections or vaccinations. Only Caucasian adults living in Nashville, Tennessee, USA were represented among the donors. CD4+ T cells were enriched by magnetic negative selection, after which naive cells were positively selected on CD45RA and the negative fraction was taken as the memory subset. Blood was collected by leukapheresis, and PBMCs were isolated by Ficoll-Histopaque density gradient centrifugation and then cryopreserved in liquid nitrogen vapor phase. Purity and quantity of every magnetically sorted T cell population were checked by analytical flow cytometry. From each sorted fraction, genomic DNA was isolated and quantified by UV absorbance on a Nanodrop 2000c.

The rearrangement combines TRBV5-1 with TRBJ1-3, with TRBD1 identical over 8 junction bases. The sequencing sample was made of naive CD4+ T cells sorted from blood. According to the study, the label for this sample's cell subset or site signals: CD45RA+ positively selected. The source of this sequence is a man in his late teens or twenties in good health. The sequenced DNA is TGCGCCAGCAGCCCGGACAGGGCTGGAAACACCATATATTTT. Translated, this is CASSPDRAGNTIYF.